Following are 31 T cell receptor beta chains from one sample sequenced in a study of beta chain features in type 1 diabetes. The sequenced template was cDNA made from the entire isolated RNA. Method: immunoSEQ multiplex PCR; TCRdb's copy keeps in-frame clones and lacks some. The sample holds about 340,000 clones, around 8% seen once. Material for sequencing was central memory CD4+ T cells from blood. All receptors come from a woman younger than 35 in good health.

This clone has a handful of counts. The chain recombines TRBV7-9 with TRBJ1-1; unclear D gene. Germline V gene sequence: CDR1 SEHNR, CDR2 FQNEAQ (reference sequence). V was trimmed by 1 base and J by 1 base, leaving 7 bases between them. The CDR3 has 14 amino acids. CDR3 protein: CASSLEGKNTEAFF. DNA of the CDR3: TGTGCCAGCAGCTTAGAGGGTAAGAACACTGAAGCTTTCTTT.

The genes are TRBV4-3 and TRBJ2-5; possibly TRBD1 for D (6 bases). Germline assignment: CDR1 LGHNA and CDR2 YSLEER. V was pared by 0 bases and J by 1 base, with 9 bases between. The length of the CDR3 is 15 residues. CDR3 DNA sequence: TGCGCCAGCAGCCAAGAACTGGGGGCCCAAGAGACCCAGTACTTC. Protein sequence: CASSQELGAQETQYF.

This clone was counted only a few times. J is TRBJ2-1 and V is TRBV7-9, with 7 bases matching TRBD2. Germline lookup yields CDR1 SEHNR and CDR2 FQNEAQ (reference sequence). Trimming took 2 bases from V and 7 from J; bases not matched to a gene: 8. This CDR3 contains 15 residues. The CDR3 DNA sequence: TGTGCCAGCAGCTTACGCGGGACTACCCCAAATGAGCAGTTCTTC. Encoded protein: CASSLRGTTPNEQFF.

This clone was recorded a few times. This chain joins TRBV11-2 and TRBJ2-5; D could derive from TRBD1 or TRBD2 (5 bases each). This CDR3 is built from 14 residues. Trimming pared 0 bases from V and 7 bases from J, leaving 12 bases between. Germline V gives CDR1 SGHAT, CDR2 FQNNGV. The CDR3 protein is CASSLDIGDGTQYF. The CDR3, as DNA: TGTGCCAGCAGCTTAGATATAGGGGACGGGACCCAGTACTTC.

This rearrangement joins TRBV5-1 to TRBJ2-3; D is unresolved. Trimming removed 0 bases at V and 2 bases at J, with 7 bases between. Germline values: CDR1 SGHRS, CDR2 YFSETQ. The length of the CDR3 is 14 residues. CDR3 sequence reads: CASSLDASTDTQYF. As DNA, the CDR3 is TGCGCCAGCAGCTTGGATGCGTCCACAGATACGCAGTATTTT. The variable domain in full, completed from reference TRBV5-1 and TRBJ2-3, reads KAGVTQTPRYLIKTRGQQVTLSCSPISGHRSVSWYQQTPGQGLQFLFEYFSETQRNKGNFPGRFSGRQFSNSRSEMNVSTLELGDSALYLCASSLDASTDTQYFGPGTRLTVL.

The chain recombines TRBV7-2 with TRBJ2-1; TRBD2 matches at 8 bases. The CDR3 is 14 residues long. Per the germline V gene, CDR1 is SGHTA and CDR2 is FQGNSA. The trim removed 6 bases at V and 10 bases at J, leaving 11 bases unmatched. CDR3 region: CASSFSSGSKEQFF. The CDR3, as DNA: TGTGCCAGCAGTTTCTCGAGCGGGAGTAAGGAGCAGTTCTTC.

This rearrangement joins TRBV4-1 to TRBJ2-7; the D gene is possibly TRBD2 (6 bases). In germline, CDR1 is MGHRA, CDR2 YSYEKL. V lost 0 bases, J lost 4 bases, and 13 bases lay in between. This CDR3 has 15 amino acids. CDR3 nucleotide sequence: TGCGCCAGCAGCCAAGATCGGGATAGCGGATACGAGCAGTACTTC. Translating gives CASSQDRDSGYEQYF.

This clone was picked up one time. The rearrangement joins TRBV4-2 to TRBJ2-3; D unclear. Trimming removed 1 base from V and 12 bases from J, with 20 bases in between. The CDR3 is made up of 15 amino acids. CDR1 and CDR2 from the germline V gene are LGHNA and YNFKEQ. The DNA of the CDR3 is TGTGCCAGCAGCCAAGGGAAGGAGTCGACCAAACGACAGTATTTT. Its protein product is CASSQGKESTKRQYF.

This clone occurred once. CDR3 amino acids: CASRPRVGDSTDTQYF. The DNA of the CDR3 is TGTGCCAGCAGGCCGAGAGTGGGAGACAGCACAGATACGCAGTATTTT. The V and J genes are TRBV27 and TRBJ2-3; perhaps TRBD2 as D (5 bases). The V and J ends lost 6 bases and 0 bases respectively, with 16 bases between them. The CDR3 has 16 amino acids. Looked up from germline, CDR1 is MNHEY and CDR2 is SMNVEV (reference sequence).

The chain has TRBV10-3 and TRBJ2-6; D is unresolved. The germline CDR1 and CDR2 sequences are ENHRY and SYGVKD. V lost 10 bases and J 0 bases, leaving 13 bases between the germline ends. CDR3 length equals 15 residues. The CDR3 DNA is TGTGCCAGCAGACCAGGTAGCTCTGGGGCCAACGTCCTGACTTTC. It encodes CASRPGSSGANVLTF.

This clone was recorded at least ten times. CDR3 protein: CASSLVGDLYEQYF. In DNA form, the CDR3 reads TGTGCCAGCTCCCTAGTGGGAGACCTCTACGAGCAGTACTTC. The chain couples TRBV18 to TRBJ2-7; maybe TRBD2 (5 bases). Germline assignment: CDR1 KGHSH and CDR2 LQKENI. The V gene lost 6 bases and the J gene lost 3 bases, with 15 bases spanning the gap. The length of the CDR3 is 14 residues.

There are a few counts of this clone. The CDR3 DNA reads as TGCAGCGTTGTCGGCAGGGTAGGCTACACCTTC. Protein: CSVVGRVGYTF. The chain couples TRBV29-1 to TRBJ1-2, with a possible D match to TRBD1 (5 bases). This CDR3 is 11 amino acids long. Trimming took 4 bases from V and 8 from J, leaving 11 bases between them. Germline V gives CDR1 SQVTM, CDR2 ANQGSEA.

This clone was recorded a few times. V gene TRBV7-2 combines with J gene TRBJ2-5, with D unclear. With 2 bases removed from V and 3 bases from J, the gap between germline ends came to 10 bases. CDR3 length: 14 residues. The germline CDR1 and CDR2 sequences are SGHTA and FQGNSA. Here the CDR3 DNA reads TGTGCCAGCAGCTTATCTCGCGGCAAAGAGACCCAGTACTTC. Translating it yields CASSLSRGKETQYF.

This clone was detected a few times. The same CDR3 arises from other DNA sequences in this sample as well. DNA of the CDR3: TGCGCCAGCAGCCAAGATCGGCAAGAGACCCAGTACTTC. This sequence encodes CASSQDRQETQYF. The rearrangement uses TRBV4-3 and TRBJ2-5, with D uncertain. The germline gives CDR1 LGHNA, CDR2 YSLEER. Trimming removed 0 bases from V and 2 bases from J, with 4 bases in between. The CDR3 extends over 13 amino acids.

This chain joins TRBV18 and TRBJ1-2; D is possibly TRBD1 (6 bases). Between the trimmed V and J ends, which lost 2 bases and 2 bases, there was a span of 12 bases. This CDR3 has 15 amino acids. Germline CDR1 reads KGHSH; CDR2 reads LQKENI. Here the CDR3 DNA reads TGTGCCAGCTCACCAGGACAGTTTTTAAACTATGGCTACACCTTC. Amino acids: CASSPGQFLNYGYTF.

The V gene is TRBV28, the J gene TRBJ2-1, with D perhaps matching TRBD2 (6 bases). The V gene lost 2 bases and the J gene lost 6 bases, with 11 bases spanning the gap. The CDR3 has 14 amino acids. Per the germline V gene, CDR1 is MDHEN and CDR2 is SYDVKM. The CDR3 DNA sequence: TGTGCCAGCAGTTTACCGGGAGCGATCAATGAGCAGTTCTTC. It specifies CASSLPGAINEQFF.

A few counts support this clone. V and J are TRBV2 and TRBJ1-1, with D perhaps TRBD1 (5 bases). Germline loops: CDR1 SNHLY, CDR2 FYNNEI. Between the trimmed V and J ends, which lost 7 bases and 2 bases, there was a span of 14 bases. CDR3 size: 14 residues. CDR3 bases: TGTGCCAGCATCCCCCTAGACAGTAACACTGAAGCTTTCTTT. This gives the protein CASIPLDSNTEAFF. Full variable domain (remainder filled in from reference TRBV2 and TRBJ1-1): EPEVTQTPSHQVTQMGQEVILRCVPISNHLYFYWYRQILGQKVEFLVSFYNNEISEKSEIFDDQFSVERPDGSNFTLKIRSTKLEDSAMYFCASIPLDSNTEAFFGQGTRLTVV.

DNA for the CDR3: TGTGCCAGCAGCTTAGGACAGGAAACAATTGAAGCTTTCTTT. Protein: CASSLGQETIEAFF. The V call is TRBV7-9, the J call TRBJ1-1, with D possibly matching TRBD1 (6 bases). The V and J ends lost 1 base and 7 bases respectively, with 13 bases between them. Germline CDR1 SEHNR, CDR2 FQNEAQ (reference sequence). This CDR3 is built from 14 residues.

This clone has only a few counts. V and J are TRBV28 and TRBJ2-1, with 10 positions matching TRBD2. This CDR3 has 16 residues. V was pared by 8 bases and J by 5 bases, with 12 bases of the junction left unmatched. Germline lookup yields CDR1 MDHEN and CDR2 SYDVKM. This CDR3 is CASVGASSGSDNEQFF. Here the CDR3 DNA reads TGTGCCAGCGTGGGTGCGTCTAGCGGGAGTGACAATGAGCAGTTCTTC.

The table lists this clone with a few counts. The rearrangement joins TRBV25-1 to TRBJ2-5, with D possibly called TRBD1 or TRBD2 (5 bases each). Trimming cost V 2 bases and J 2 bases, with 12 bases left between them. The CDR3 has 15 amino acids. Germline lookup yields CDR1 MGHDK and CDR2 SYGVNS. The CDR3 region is CASSELGPGQETQYF. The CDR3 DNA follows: TGTGCCAGCAGTGAACTGGGGCCGGGGCAAGAGACCCAGTACTTC.

The DNA of the CDR3 is TGTGCCAGCTCACCATCGGGACAGGGGGTTGTGAACACTGAAGCTTTCTTT. It codes for CASSPSGQGVVNTEAFF. This chain joins TRBV18 and TRBJ1-1; the match to TRBD1 covers 11 bases. The CDR3 has 17 amino acids. The germline V gene has CDR1 KGHSH and CDR2 LQKENI. V dropped 2 bases and J dropped 0; count of bases not matched to a gene: 5.

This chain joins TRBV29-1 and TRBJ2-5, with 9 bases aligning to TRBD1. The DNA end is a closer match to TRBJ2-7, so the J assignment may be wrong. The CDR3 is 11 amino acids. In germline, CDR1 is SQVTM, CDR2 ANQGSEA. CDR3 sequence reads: CSAGQGNEQYF. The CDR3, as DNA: TGCAGCGCCGGACAGGGGAACGAGCAGTACTTC.

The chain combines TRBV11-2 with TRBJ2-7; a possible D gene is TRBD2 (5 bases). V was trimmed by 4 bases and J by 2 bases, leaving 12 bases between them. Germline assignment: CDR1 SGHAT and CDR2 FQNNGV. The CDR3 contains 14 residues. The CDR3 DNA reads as TGTGCCAGCAGCTCCCGGACTCAAACCTACGAGCAGTACTTC. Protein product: CASSSRTQTYEQYF.

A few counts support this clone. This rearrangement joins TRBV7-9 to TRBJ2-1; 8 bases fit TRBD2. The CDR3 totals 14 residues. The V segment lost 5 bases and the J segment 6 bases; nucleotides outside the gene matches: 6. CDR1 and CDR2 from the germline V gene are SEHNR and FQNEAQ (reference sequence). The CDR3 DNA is TGTGCCAGCAGCAGAGGGACTAGTTTCAATGAGCAGTTCTTC. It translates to CASSRGTSFNEQFF.

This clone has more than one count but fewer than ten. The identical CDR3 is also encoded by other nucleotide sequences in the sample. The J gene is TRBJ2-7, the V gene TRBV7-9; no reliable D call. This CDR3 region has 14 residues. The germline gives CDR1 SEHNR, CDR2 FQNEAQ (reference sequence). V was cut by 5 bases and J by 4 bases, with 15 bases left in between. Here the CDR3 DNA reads TGTGCCAGCAGCCTGGCTGGGCCTGGGTACGAGCAGTACTTC. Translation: CASSLAGPGYEQYF.

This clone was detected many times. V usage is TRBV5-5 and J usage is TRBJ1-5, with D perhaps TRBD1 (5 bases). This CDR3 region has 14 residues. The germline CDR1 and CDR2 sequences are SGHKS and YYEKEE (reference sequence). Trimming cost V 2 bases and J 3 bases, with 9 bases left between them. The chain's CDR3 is CASSFGAVNQPQHF. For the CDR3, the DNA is TGTGCCAGCAGCTTTGGGGCAGTCAATCAGCCCCAGCATTTT.

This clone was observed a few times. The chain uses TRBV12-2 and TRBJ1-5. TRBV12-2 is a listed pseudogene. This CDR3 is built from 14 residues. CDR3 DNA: TGTGCAAGTCGCCCACTGGTAGTCAATCAGCCCCAGCATTTT. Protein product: CASRPLVVNQPQHF.

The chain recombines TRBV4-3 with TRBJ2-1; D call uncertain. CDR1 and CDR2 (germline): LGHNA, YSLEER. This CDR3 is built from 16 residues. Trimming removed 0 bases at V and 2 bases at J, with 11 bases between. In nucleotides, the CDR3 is TGCGCCAGCAGCCAAGAAGCGTCCCAAACCTACAATGAGCAGTTCTTC. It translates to CASSQEASQTYNEQFF.

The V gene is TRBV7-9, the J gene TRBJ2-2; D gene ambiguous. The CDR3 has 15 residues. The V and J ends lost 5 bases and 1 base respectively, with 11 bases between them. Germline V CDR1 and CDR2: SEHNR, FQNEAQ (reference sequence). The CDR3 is CASSLRQMNTGELFF. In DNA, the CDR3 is TGTGCCAGCAGCCTTAGGCAGATGAACACCGGGGAGCTGTTTTTT.

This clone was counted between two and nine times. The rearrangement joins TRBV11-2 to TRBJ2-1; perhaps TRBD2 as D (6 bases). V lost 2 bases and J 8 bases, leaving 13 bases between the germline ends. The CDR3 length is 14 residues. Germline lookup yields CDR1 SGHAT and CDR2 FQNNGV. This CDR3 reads CASSLSVTSYEQFF. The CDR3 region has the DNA TGTGCCAGCAGCTTAAGCGTAACTAGCTATGAGCAGTTCTTC.

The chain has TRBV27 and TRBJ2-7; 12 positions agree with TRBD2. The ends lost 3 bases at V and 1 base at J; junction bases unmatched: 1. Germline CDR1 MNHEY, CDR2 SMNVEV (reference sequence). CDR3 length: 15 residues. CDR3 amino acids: CASSLTSGSSYEQYF. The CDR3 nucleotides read TGTGCCAGCAGTTTGACTAGCGGGAGTTCCTACGAGCAGTACTTC.